The 3 T cell receptor beta chains in this list originate from one sample, sequenced in a study of cytomegalovirus exposure and HLA in healthy donors. Vbeta (60) and Jbeta (13) primers were used in the PCR. Produced via immunoSEQ multiplex PCR; TCRdb's table is partial and in-frame only. The sample carries about 120,000 clones, 75% to 85% recorded once. The sequencing sample was made of PBMCs. The receptors here all came from a female donor in good health and CMV-seropositive.

In this sample, this clone turned up a few times. The chain recombines TRBV7-8 with TRBJ2-2; 7 bases agree with TRBD1. Germline CDR1 and CDR2: SGHVS and FQNEAQ. V shed 1 base, J shed 3 bases, and the junction held 5 bases outside the gene matches. CDR3 size: 16 residues. In nucleotides, the CDR3 is TGTGCCAGCAGCTTAGGAACAGGGGTGTACACCGGGGAGCTGTTTTTT. It translates to CASSLGTGVYTGELFF.

The gene calls are TRBV10-3 and TRBJ2-7, with a tentative D call TRBD1 (6 bases). This CDR3 spans 12 amino acids. The germline gives CDR1 ENHRY, CDR2 SYGVKD. Trimming left V 7 bases short and J 5 bases short, with 12 bases between. Here the CDR3 reads CAITDSGNEQYF. CDR3 nucleotide sequence: TGTGCCATCACGGACAGCGGTAACGAGCAGTACTTC.

The chain carries TRBV19 and TRBJ2-5, with 8 bases that match TRBD2. The CDR3 contains 16 residues. The V gene end was trimmed by 7 bases and the J gene end by 5 bases; junction bases not matched to a gene: 15. Germline values: CDR1 LNHDA, CDR2 SQIVND (reference sequence). CDR3 bases: TGTGCCAGTAAAGACGGGGGGGCCTCAAGGCTGGAGACCCAGTACTTC. Translated: CASKDGGASRLETQYF.